The 30 T cell receptor beta chains listed next were all sequenced from one sample in a study of beta chain features in type 1 diabetes. These receptors lack a known antigen. Findings of the study overall: Patients with Type 1 diabetes showed moderately but significantly shorter TCRB CDR3s in all four CD4+ subsets.

TCRB transcripts that were expressed got sequenced, as all of the isolated RNA had been reverse transcribed. The data were produced by immunoSEQ multiplex PCR, yet TCRdb's version contains in-frame clones alone and is incomplete. The sample lists some 150,000 clones; about 10% were seen once. The sample was central memory CD4+ T cells from blood. The receptors come from a woman younger than 45 with type 1 diabetes.

The V call is TRBV20-1, the J call TRBJ1-2; weak D call: TRBD1 (6 bases). This CDR3 has 11 amino acids. CDR1 DFQATT and CDR2 SNEGSKA come from the germline V gene (reference sequence). This CDR3 reads CRPDRKEGYTF. The CDR3 DNA sequence: TGCAGACCCGACAGGAAAGAAGGCTACACCTTC.

This chain connects TRBV5-1 to TRBJ2-1; D gene unclear. Germline assignment: CDR1 SGHRS and CDR2 YFSETQ. Trimming removed 0 bases at V and 5 bases at J, with 12 bases between. This CDR3 is built from 15 residues. In DNA form, the CDR3 reads TGCGCCAGCAGCTTGGAAAGTCCTGGCCACAATGAGCAGTTCTTC. Translating gives CASSLESPGHNEQFF.

This clone has just a few counts. The chain is built from TRBV6-1 and TRBJ1-4; D call uncertain. The CDR3 sequence is 14 residues long. The ends were cut back, 7 bases at V and 5 bases at J, with 14 bases in the middle. Germline V lookup: CDR1 MNHNS, CDR2 SASEGT. CDR3 nucleotides: TGTGCCAGCACGGTATCTCGAATCAATGAAAAACTGTTTTTT. Translated: CASTVSRINEKLFF.

The chain uses TRBV4-2 and TRBJ1-4; no clear D gene. CDR3 size: 16 residues. V dropped 7 bases and J dropped 0 bases, with 15 bases sitting between them. The germline V gene encodes CDR1 LGHNA and CDR2 YNFKEQ. CDR3 bases: TGTGCCAGCACCAGGTCTAAAACGGCAACTAATGAAAAACTGTTTTTT. It codes for CASTRSKTATNEKLFF.

This clone showed up just a few times. The CDR3 loop is CASSRAGSYTF. CDR3 DNA sequence: TGTGCCAGCAGCCGAGCAGGGAGCTACACCTTC. V is TRBV7-9 and J is TRBJ1-2, with TRBD1 as a possible D gene (5 bases). The CDR3 sequence is 11 residues long. Germline CDR1 SEHNR, CDR2 FQNEAQ (reference sequence). V lost 5 bases to trimming and J lost 9 bases, with 10 bases between them.

This clone was observed a handful of times. V gene TRBV2 combines with J gene TRBJ1-1, with D possibly matching TRBD1 (6 bases). Germline CDR1 reads SNHLY; CDR2 reads FYNNEI. The CDR3 has 13 amino acids. Trimming shortened V by 5 bases and J by 0 bases, and 7 bases separated the two germline ends. DNA for the CDR3: TGTGCCAGCAGTTACAGGGTGAACACTGAAGCTTTCTTT. Translation: CASSYRVNTEAFF.

This clone has at least ten counts. This chain links TRBV7-2 with TRBJ2-3; D gene uncertain. The CDR3 spans 12 residues. The V end lost 2 bases, the J end lost 4 bases, and 4 bases lay between the germline ends. Germline CDR1 is SGHTA and CDR2 is FQGNSA. CDR3 in DNA: TGTGCCAGCAGCTTATGGCCAGATACGCAGTATTTT. Its protein is CASSLWPDTQYF.

The chain employs TRBV25-1 and TRBJ2-5; 8 bases match TRBD2. Germline V gene data show CDR1 as MGHDK and CDR2 as SYGVNS. The CDR3 totals 13 residues. After removal of 8 bases from V and 4 bases from J, the junction contained 6 bases not matched to a gene. CDR3 coding DNA: TGTGCCAGCGGTGTAGCGGGAAGAGAGACCCAGTACTTC. Translating it yields CASGVAGRETQYF.

This clone was seen a handful of times. The gene calls are TRBV30 and TRBJ2-4; tentatively, D is TRBD2 (7 bases). Germline CDR1 is GTSNPN and CDR2 is SVGIG (reference sequence). The germline V and J ends were trimmed by 3 bases and 8 bases, with 20 bases remaining between them. The CDR3 has 15 amino acids. The CDR3 sequence is CAWRRGRISGDIQYF. CDR3 in DNA: TGTGCCTGGAGGCGGGGGCGGATATCGGGGGACATTCAGTACTTC.

This chain uses TRBV28 with TRBJ2-7; 7 bases fit TRBD1. Germline loops: CDR1 MDHEN, CDR2 SYDVKM. The trim removed 5 bases at V and 6 bases at J, leaving 4 bases unmatched. The CDR3 loop spans 12 amino acids. This chain's CDR3 is CASSQQGVEQYF. In DNA, the CDR3 is TGTGCCAGCAGTCAGCAGGGGGTCGAGCAGTACTTC.

In its sample, this clone was seen a few times. The chain has TRBV29-1 and TRBJ1-2, with D uncertain. CDR3 length: 12 residues. V was pared by 1 base and J by 2 bases, with 5 bases between. The germline V gene encodes CDR1 SQVTM and CDR2 ANQGSEA. CDR3 coding DNA: TGCAGCGTTGAAGCCAAAAACTATGGCTACACCTTC. This codes for CSVEAKNYGYTF.

This clone was counted a few times. The chain employs TRBV18 and TRBJ2-2; D not resolved. V lost 0 bases and J lost 6, with 5 bases in between. Germline assignment: CDR1 KGHSH and CDR2 LQKENI. The CDR3 runs to 13 residues. The CDR3 DNA reads TGTGCCAGCTCACCACCGGGCCCCGGGGAGCTGTTTTTT. This gives the protein CASSPPGPGELFF.

The chain has TRBV7-9 and TRBJ1-2; 10 nucleotides align to TRBD1. The trim removed 10 bases at V and 5 bases at J, leaving 13 bases unmatched. CDR1 SEHNR and CDR2 FQNEAQ come from the germline V gene (reference sequence). There are 15 residues in the CDR3. The CDR3 nucleotides read TGTGCCATCCCAGGGACAGGGGTTAATGGGTATGGCTACACCTTC. As protein: CAIPGTGVNGYGYTF.

V is TRBV10-3 and J is TRBJ1-1; TRBD1 matches at 8 bases. CDR1 and CDR2 (germline): ENHRY, SYGVKD. With V trimmed by 5 bases and J by 3 bases, 2 bases remained unmatched. The CDR3 has 13 residues. CDR3 sequence reads: CAISKQGDTEAFF. DNA of the CDR3: TGTGCCATCAGTAAACAGGGGGACACTGAAGCTTTCTTT.

This clone was seen a handful of times. V gene TRBV28 combines with J gene TRBJ2-7; D might be TRBD2 (5 bases). The germline gives CDR1 MDHEN, CDR2 SYDVKM. The V end lost 3 bases, the J end lost 6 bases, and 9 bases lay between the germline ends. The CDR3 runs 12 residues. The CDR3 sequence is CASSLNGVEQYF. The CDR3 DNA follows: TGTGCCAGCAGTTTGAACGGGGTCGAGCAGTACTTC.

The rearrangement uses TRBV28 and TRBJ2-1; 8 bases line up with TRBD2. From germline, CDR1 is MDHEN and CDR2 SYDVKM. This CDR3 contains 16 residues. The V and J ends lost 2 bases and 0 bases, in that order; junction bases with no gene match: 3. The CDR3 nucleotides are TGTGCCAGCAGTTTAATCGGGACTAGCTCCTACAATGAGCAGTTCTTC. Protein sequence: CASSLIGTSSYNEQFF.

The genes are TRBV18 and TRBJ1-1; no firm D call. The CDR3 has 14 amino acids. Trimming pared 3 bases from V and 3 bases from J, leaving 11 bases between. Germline V CDR1 and CDR2: KGHSH, LQKENI. CDR3: CASSPTKGDTEAFF. The CDR3 DNA reads as TGTGCCAGCTCACCCACAAAGGGAGACACTGAAGCTTTCTTT.

A few counts support this clone. The CDR3 region has the DNA TGCGCCAGCAGCCAAACCCTTCCTCGAGCGGGAATGTACAATGAGCAGTTCTTC. This translates into CASSQTLPRAGMYNEQFF. The V and J genes are TRBV5-1 and TRBJ2-1; 7 nucleotides align to TRBD2. Germline V gives CDR1 SGHRS, CDR2 YFSETQ. The V segment lost 4 bases and the J segment 4 bases; nucleotides outside the gene matches: 17. This CDR3 is 18 amino acids long. The variable domain in full, with the rest retrieved from reference TRBV5-1 and TRBJ2-1, is KAGVTQTPRYLIKTRGQQVTLSCSPISGHRSVSWYQQTPGQGLQFLFEYFSETQRNKGNFPGRFSGRQFSNSRSEMNVSTLELGDSALYLCASSQTLPRAGMYNEQFFGPGTRLTVL.

V gene TRBV20-1 combines with J gene TRBJ2-7; D is unclear. In germline, CDR1 is DFQATT, CDR2 SNEGSKA (reference sequence). This CDR3 is built from 11 residues. V lost 6 bases and J 3 bases, leaving 9 bases between the germline ends. Written as DNA, the CDR3 is TGCAGTGCCCCAAGAGACTACGAGCAGTACTTC. Protein product: CSAPRDYEQYF.

A few counts support this clone. V usage is TRBV5-1 and J usage is TRBJ2-2; possibly TRBD1 for D (6 bases). V lost 4 bases to trimming and J lost 7 bases, with 17 bases between them. The germline V gene encodes CDR1 SGHRS and CDR2 YFSETQ. This CDR3 region has 15 residues. DNA of the CDR3: TGCGCCAGCAGCCAATCACAGGGCCGCGTCGGGGAGCTGTTTTTT. Amino acids: CASSQSQGRVGELFF.

This clone was detected a few times. This chain links TRBV7-9 with TRBJ1-1, with TRBD1 matching 7 bases. With V trimmed by 3 bases and J by 7 bases, 8 bases remained unmatched. CDR3 length equals 14 residues. CDR1 and CDR2 (germline): SEHNR, FQNEAQ (reference sequence). CDR3 residues: CASSFHSGGVEAFF. The CDR3 DNA reads as TGTGCCAGCAGCTTCCATTCAGGGGGAGTTGAAGCTTTCTTT.

The chain combines TRBV29-1 with TRBJ1-4, with TRBD1 matching 9 bases. V was pared by 6 bases and J by 3 bases, with 5 bases of the junction left unmatched. The CDR3 contains 14 residues. Germline-derived CDR1 and CDR2 are SQVTM and ANQGSEA. The CDR3: CSVARTGANEKLFF. CDR3 DNA sequence: TGCAGCGTCGCTAGGACAGGGGCTAATGAAAAACTGTTTTTT.

This sequence joins TRBV5-1 and TRBJ1-2; 9 bases are a match to TRBD1. The CDR3 length is 17 residues. Germline V gene lookup returns CDR1 SGHRS and CDR2 YFSETQ. Losses at the gene ends were 0 bases for V and 5 bases for J; bases not matched to a gene: 11. The CDR3 loop reads CASSLGTGQGSSYGYTF. The CDR3 DNA reads TGCGCCAGCAGCTTGGGCACGGGACAGGGATCCTCTTATGGCTACACCTTC. The whole variable domain, remainder taken from reference TRBV5-1 and TRBJ1-2, is KAGVTQTPRYLIKTRGQQVTLSCSPISGHRSVSWYQQTPGQGLQFLFEYFSETQRNKGNFPGRFSGRQFSNSRSEMNVSTLELGDSALYLCASSLGTGQGSSYGYTFGSGTRLTVV.

The chain carries TRBV7-3 and TRBJ2-5, with no clear D. The germline gives CDR1 SGHTA, CDR2 FQGTGA. The V end was cut by 5 bases, the J end by 7 bases, with 5 bases between. The CDR3 covers 10 residues. The CDR3 loop reads CASSLRTQYF. The CDR3 region has the DNA TGTGCCAGCAGCCTACGGACCCAGTACTTC.

In nucleotides, the CDR3 is TGTGCCAGCAGCCCCTTAAACACAGATACGCAGTATTTT. Amino acids: CASSPLNTDTQYF. This rearrangement joins TRBV7-3 to TRBJ2-3; D is unclear. V dropped 5 bases and J dropped 2 bases, with 8 bases sitting between them. Germline V gene lookup returns CDR1 SGHTA and CDR2 FQGTGA. This CDR3 has 13 amino acids.

The V and J genes are TRBV13 and TRBJ2-7; D ambiguous. Trimming cost V 5 bases and J 2 bases, with 13 bases left between them. The CDR3 spans 14 residues. Germline V gene lookup returns CDR1 PRHDT and CDR2 FYEKMQ (reference sequence). The CDR3 region is CASSTVPNTYEQYF. CDR3 in DNA: TGTGCCAGCAGCACAGTACCCAACACCTACGAGCAGTACTTC.

This clone has a handful of counts. The CDR3 sequence is CAWSVPGLEEKLFF. CDR3 nucleotides: TGTGCCTGGAGTGTACCAGGACTGGAGGAAAAACTGTTTTTT. The chain has TRBV30 and TRBJ1-4; D remains unclear. The germline gives CDR1 GTSNPN, CDR2 SVGIG (reference sequence). This CDR3 is 14 amino acids long. Trimming removed 0 bases at V and 8 bases at J, with 13 bases between.

This clone has more than one count but fewer than ten. V gene TRBV27 combines with J gene TRBJ2-7; 10 bases map to TRBD1. This CDR3 has 14 residues. The trim removed 5 bases at V and 4 bases at J, leaving 5 bases unmatched. CDR1 and CDR2 (germline): MNHEY, SMNVEV (reference sequence). CDR3 residues: CASSPRTGGYEQYF. The CDR3 coding sequence is TGTGCCAGCAGTCCCCGGACAGGGGGTTACGAGCAGTACTTC.

This clone occurred a few times. V usage is TRBV2 and J usage is TRBJ2-7, with 9 bases aligning to TRBD1. Germline loops: CDR1 SNHLY, CDR2 FYNNEI. With 7 bases clipped from V and 2 bases from J, the junction kept 6 bases outside the gene matches. The CDR3 is 14 residues long. CDR3: CASKVDRGTYEQYF. The CDR3, as DNA: TGTGCCAGCAAGGTGGACAGGGGTACCTACGAGCAGTACTTC.

This clone was recorded a few times. The chain's CDR3 is CASSYGGTGSYGYTF. For the CDR3, the DNA is TGTGCCAGCAGTTACGGGGGCACAGGGTCCTATGGCTACACCTTC. The gene calls are TRBV6-5 and TRBJ1-2; D perhaps matches TRBD1 (6 bases). V lost 2 bases to trimming and J lost 4 bases, with 14 bases between them. This CDR3 is built from 15 residues. Germline V gives CDR1 MNHEY, CDR2 SVGAGI.